This paragraph reports one T cell receptor beta chain. Antigen: not known. Researchers took RNA transcripts and amplified the TCR beta CDR3 regions from them. First-round RT-PCR of the TCR CDR3 relied on the HTBI primer set. TCRdb passed the multiplex PCR reads through MiXCR, listing each CDR3 protein once. The table includes around 400,000 distinct CDR3 sequences, approximately 25% detected once. The definition of stable Graves' hyperthyroidism was no ophthalmopathy progression within 18 months. The patients, who ranged from 18 to 65 in age, presented with newly diagnosed hyperthyroidism lasting under 2 months. The PBMCs studied were ones that came from around 10 ml fresh peripheral blood. This entry belongs to a study of T cells in Graves' hyperthyroidism and ophthalmopathy. General observations from the study: A model of 13 V-J features distinguished ophthalmopathy from stable hyperthyroidism.

The CDR3 has 14 residues. The germline CDR1 and CDR2 sequences are SGHNT and YYREEE (reference sequence). V shed 0 bases and J shed 6 bases, with 9 bases lying between them. Source material: blood. The sequence was obtained from a man aged 50-59 years with Graves' hyperthyroidism. This chain links TRBV5-4 with TRBJ2-2; no reliable D call. The CDR3 protein is CASSLDVTPGELFF. The CDR3 region has the DNA TGTGCCAGCAGCTTGGATGTCACCCCCGGGGAGCTGTTTTTT.